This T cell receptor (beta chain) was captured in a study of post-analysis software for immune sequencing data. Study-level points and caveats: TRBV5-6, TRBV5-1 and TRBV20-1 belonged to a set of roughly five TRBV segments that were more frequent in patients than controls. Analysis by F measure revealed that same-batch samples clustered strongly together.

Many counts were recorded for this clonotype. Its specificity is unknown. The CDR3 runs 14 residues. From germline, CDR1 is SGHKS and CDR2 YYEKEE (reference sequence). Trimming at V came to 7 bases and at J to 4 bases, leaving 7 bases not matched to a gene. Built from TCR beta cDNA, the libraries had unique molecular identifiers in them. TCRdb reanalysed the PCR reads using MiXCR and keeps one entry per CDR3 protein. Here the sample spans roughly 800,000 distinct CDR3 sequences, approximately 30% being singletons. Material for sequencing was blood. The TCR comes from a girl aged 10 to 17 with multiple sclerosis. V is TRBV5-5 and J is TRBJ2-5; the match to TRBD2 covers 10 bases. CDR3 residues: CASGRLAGAETQYF. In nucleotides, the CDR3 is TGTGCCAGCGGTCGACTAGCGGGTGCAGAGACCCAGTACTTC.